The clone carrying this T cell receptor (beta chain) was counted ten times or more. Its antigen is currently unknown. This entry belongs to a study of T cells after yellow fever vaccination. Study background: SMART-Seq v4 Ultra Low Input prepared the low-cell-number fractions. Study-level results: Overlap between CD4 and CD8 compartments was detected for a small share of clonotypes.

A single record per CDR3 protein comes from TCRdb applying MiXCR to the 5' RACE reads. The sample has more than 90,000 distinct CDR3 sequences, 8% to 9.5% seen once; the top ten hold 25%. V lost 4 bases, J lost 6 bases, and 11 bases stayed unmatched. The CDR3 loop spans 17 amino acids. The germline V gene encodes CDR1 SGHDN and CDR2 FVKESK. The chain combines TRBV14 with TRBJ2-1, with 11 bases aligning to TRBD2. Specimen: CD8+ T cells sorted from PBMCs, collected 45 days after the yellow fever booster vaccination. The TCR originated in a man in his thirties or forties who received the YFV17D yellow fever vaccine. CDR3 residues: CASSLAGGTSGTNEQFF. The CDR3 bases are TGTGCCAGCAGCCTCGCAGGAGGGACTAGCGGAACCAATGAGCAGTTCTTC.